The 7 T cell receptor beta chains below were found in one sample sequenced in a study of blood T cell repertoires in COVID-19. Here immunoSEQ multiplex PCR was the method, and the copy in TCRdb shows in-frame clones only, minus some. The table includes about 440,000 clones, roughly 91% detected once. Sequences were obtained from peripheral blood. These receptors came from a woman aged 30 to 39 with acute or convalescent COVID-19.

This rearrangement joins TRBV5-1 to TRBJ2-5; the match to TRBD2 covers 8 bases. J lost 5 bases, V lost 4 bases, and 13 bases had no gene match. This CDR3 comprises 16 residues. Germline V CDR1 and CDR2: SGHRS, YFSETQ. CDR3 nucleotides: TGCGCCAGCAGCGCCAACCTCGGGGGGGCCCGGGAGACCCAGTACTTC. This encodes CASSANLGGARETQYF.

This clone was seen just once. The V gene is TRBV9, the J gene TRBJ2-1, with 9 nucleotides matching TRBD2. Germline CDR1 SGDLS, CDR2 YYNGEE. Trimming removed 0 bases from V and 9 bases from J; junction bases left unmatched: 7. This CDR3 region has 15 residues. In DNA, the CDR3 is TGTGCCAGCAGCGTAGTTGCGCGGGGGGGCAGTGAGCAGTTCTTC. Its protein product is CASSVVARGGSEQFF.

V is TRBV21-1 and J is TRBJ2-4; no check of the table's D call, TRBD2, against the DNA was made. TRBV21-1 is flagged as a pseudogene. This CDR3 has 17 amino acids. The CDR3 loop reads CASSKAEALLAKNIQYF. The CDR3, as DNA: TGTGCCAGCAGCAAAGCGGAAGCGCTCCTAGCCAAAAACATTCAGTACTTC.

V usage is TRBV9 and J usage is TRBJ1-1, with 7 bases that match TRBD1. With V trimmed by 3 bases and J by 4 bases, 3 bases remained unmatched. The CDR3 covers 13 residues. The V gene's germline CDR1 is SGDLS and CDR2 YYNGEE. Here the CDR3 DNA reads TGTGCCAGCAGCGGACAGGGCAGCACTGAAGCTTTCTTT. It yields the protein CASSGQGSTEAFF.

The rearrangement links TRBV6-5 to TRBJ2-1, with D perhaps matching TRBD1 (7 bases). The CDR3 has 12 residues. V gave up 4 bases and J gave up 7 bases, with 8 bases separating them. Germline V gene sequence: CDR1 MNHEY, CDR2 SVGAGI. The CDR3 coding sequence is TGTGCCAGCAGTTCAGGGGGGAATGAGCAGTTCTTC. Its protein is CASSSGGNEQFF.

This rearrangement joins TRBV27 to TRBJ2-2; 7 bases agree with TRBD1. V shed 9 bases, J shed 6 bases, and the junction held 10 bases outside the gene matches. CDR1 is MNHEY and CDR2 is SMNVEV in the germline V gene (reference sequence). This CDR3 region has 14 residues. DNA of the CDR3: TGTGCCAGGCAGACGAAGGGGGCGGCCGGGGAGCTGTTTTTT. As protein: CARQTKGAAGELFF.

The V call is TRBV5-1, the J call TRBJ1-2; a possible D gene is TRBD1 (6 bases). The CDR3 runs 13 residues. V was trimmed by 1 base and J by 5 bases, leaving 9 bases between them. Looked up from germline, CDR1 is SGHRS and CDR2 is YFSETQ. CDR3 coding DNA: TGCGCCAGCAGCTTGCAGGGGCAATATGGCTACACCTTC. It codes for CASSLQGQYGYTF.